This T cell receptor (beta chain) originates from a study of tumor-infiltrating lymphocytes in primary liver carcinoma. Across the study: T1-T3 N0M0 was the stage of the tumors, which were about 4.2 to 10 cm across. Study-level results: Top-250-clone fractions were significantly higher in tumors than in blood (p = 0.039). There were only about 7-24% of top clones found in all five tumor regions.

Synthesis of TCR beta cDNA was carried out from approximately 0.55 ug total RNA with a constant-region primer. The TCR beta library was amplified through three nested multiplex PCR rounds in a modified ARM-PCR procedure. Each CDR3 protein gets one entry after TCRdb re-called the multiplex PCR reads with MiXCR. The repertoire holds tens of thousands of distinct CDR3 sequences, with 71% as singletons. From unsorted bulk tissue weighing roughly 19-32 mg, DNA and RNA were co-extracted. There were over 90% viable tumor cells in every single sample of tumor. Of note for this clonotype: Its target is unknown. One end of the junction fails to match germline, which may point to a read error.

This receptor was taken from a man aged 35-49 years with primary liver carcinoma and hepatitis B virus infection. The sample taken for sequencing was liver tumor tissue from sampling region 4. This sample's subset: tumor region T4, right-lateral pole.

The CDR3 region is CASNQELAGGHEHYF. The CDR3, as DNA: TGCGCCAGCAACCAGGAGCTAGCGGGAGGGCACGAGCACTACTTC. The chain links TRBV4-3 to TRBJ2-7; 12 nucleotides line up with TRBD2. This CDR3 comprises 15 residues. CDR1 is LGHNA, CDR2 YSLEER, per germline.